This entry features one TCR beta chain sequence. Its specificity is not known. The source of the sample is a study of shared clonotypes between healthy human individuals. Losses at the gene ends were 6 bases for V and 5 bases for J; bases not matched to a gene: 9. The CDR3 runs to 15 residues. Germline V gives CDR1 SNHLY, CDR2 FYNNEI. Regarding the study as a whole: Blood alone was sampled, and tissue repertoires likely differ.

Clones were read by immunoSEQ multiplex PCR, and TCRdb kept only the in-frame ones, dropping some. The sample has 640,000 or so clones, 55% to 75% seen once. The sequenced sample was memory CD4+ T cells sorted from blood. Subset given: CD45RA-negative fraction. The sequence was obtained from a woman in her 30s in good health. This chain links TRBV2 with TRBJ2-3; TRBD1 matches 9 bases. The CDR3 nucleotides read TGTGCCAGCAGAAACAGGGGGCCAACGGGAGATACGCAGTATTTT. Its translation: CASRNRGPTGDTQYF.